This T cell receptor (beta chain) is drawn from a study of blood T cells in healthy people across ages. This clonotype has just a few counts. The second PCR ran about 6 to 12 cycles with a sample-barcoded 5' primer and J-beta primers. TCRdb called the 5' RACE reads again in MiXCR, with one record for every CDR3 protein. Of about 830,000 distinct CDR3 sequences listed, 62% are singletons. V was trimmed by 2 bases and J by 1 base, leaving 9 bases between them. The CDR3 spans 15 residues. In germline, CDR1 is MNHNY, CDR2 SVGAGI (reference sequence). V is TRBV6-6 and J is TRBJ1-5; D is possibly TRBD1 (5 bases). This receptor was taken from a man aged 25 to 40 in good health. The material sequenced was blood. The CDR3, as DNA: TGTGCCAGCAGTTACGTGGGGACGAGCAATCAGCCCCAGCATTTT. Translating gives CASSYVGTSNQPQHF.